The clone carrying this T cell receptor (beta chain) was observed many times. The antigen remains unidentified. Fixed numbers of PBMC received varying amounts of KT2 cells. This sample was taken from a study of quantifying T cell responses using KT2 cells. Whole-study context: RNA was reverse transcribed with TCR alpha and beta constant-region primers.

The CDR3 runs 13 residues. Germline CDR1 DFQATT, CDR2 SNEGSKA (reference sequence). Trimming left V 2 bases short and J 3 bases short, with 8 bases between. An oligo carrying a UMI was ligated to the cDNA 3' end. An equimolar mix of RC1.1 and RC1.2 primed the beta chain across TRBC1 and TRBC2. TCRdb re-called the UMI-ligation and nested PCR reads through MiXCR, storing one row per CDR3 protein. Of around 35,000 distinct CDR3 sequences listed, about 9.4% are singletons. The study, taken as a whole, reports: Even the lowest spike-in, about one KT2 cell per 100,000 PBMC, yielded detectable KT2 sequences.

The sample was PBMCs spiked with cells of the T cell clone KT2. V is TRBV20-1 and J is TRBJ1-5; D is undetermined. This receptor was obtained from a human donor. The DNA for the CDR3 is TGCAGTGCTAGATACAGCAACAATCAGCCCCAGCATTTT. Protein: CSARYSNNQPQHF.